This T cell receptor beta chain was observed in a study of beta chain features in type 1 diabetes. The V end was cut by 7 bases, the J end by 0 bases, with 10 bases between. This CDR3 spans 13 amino acids. Germline V gene sequence: CDR1 SGHAT, CDR2 FQNNGV. Expressed TCRB transcripts got sequenced, as all isolated RNA was reverse transcribed. The assay was immunoSEQ multiplex PCR, and TCRdb's table has in-frame clones only and misses some. The sample yields 350,000 to 450,000 clones, around 13% seen once. The clonotype was recovered from a man aged 30 to 45 in good health. The chain has TRBV11-2 and TRBJ2-7; TRBD2 is a possible D gene (6 bases). Sequencing input: naive CD4+ T cells from blood. CDR3 in amino acids: CASTNGGSYEQYF. CDR3 nucleotide sequence: TGTGCCAGCACCAACGGGGGCTCCTACGAGCAGTACTTC.